The 7 T cell receptor beta chains below were found in one sample sequenced in a study of post-analysis software for immune sequencing data. Study-level results: Five TRBV segments, including TRBV5-6, TRBV5-1 and TRBV20-1, were more frequent in patients than controls.

The library was made from cDNA and included unique molecular identifiers. TCRdb used MiXCR to reprocess the PCR reads, holding one entry per CDR3 protein. The sample comprises 650,000 to 900,000 distinct CDR3 sequences, under 60% of which are singletons, and roughly 5.2% rests with the top ten. These TCRs are of unknown antigen specificity. The sequenced material came from blood. The receptors derive from a girl aged 5 to 17 with multiple sclerosis.

CDR3 protein: CASSTGGMNTEAFF. DNA of the CDR3: TGCGCCAGCAGCACAGGGGGCATGAACACTGAAGCTTTCTTT. The chain uses TRBV5-1 and TRBJ1-1; 9 positions agree with TRBD1. J gave up 0 bases and V 4 bases, and 1 base lay outside the gene matches. The CDR3 has 14 amino acids. The germline CDR1 and CDR2 sequences are SGHRS and YFSETQ.

There are a few counts of this clonotype. The J gene is TRBJ2-1, the V gene TRBV7-9, with TRBD2 identical over 10 bases. Germline values: CDR1 SEHNR, CDR2 FQNEAQ (reference sequence). The CDR3 sequence is 15 residues long. The ends lost 5 bases at V and 6 bases at J; junction bases unmatched: 7. The CDR3 sequence is CASSILAGPGNEQFF. The CDR3 region has the DNA TGTGCCAGCAGCATACTAGCGGGACCAGGCAATGAGCAGTTCTTC.

The chain uses TRBV5-1 and TRBJ2-1; D is unclear. This CDR3 has 17 residues. The germline V gene encodes CDR1 SGHRS and CDR2 YFSETQ. V was clipped by 0 bases and J by 1 base, with 14 bases between them. CDR3 in amino acids: CASSLANPQGSYNEQFF. CDR3 DNA sequence: TGCGCCAGCAGCTTGGCTAACCCCCAAGGGTCCTACAATGAGCAGTTCTTC.

The rearrangement joins TRBV28 to TRBJ2-7, with TRBD1 as a possible D gene (5 bases). Germline CDR1 reads MDHEN; CDR2 reads SYDVKM. V dropped 7 bases and J dropped 0 bases, with 10 bases sitting between them. This CDR3 is 13 amino acids long. CDR3 protein: CASKDSFSYEQYF. For the CDR3, the DNA is TGTGCCAGCAAAGACAGTTTCTCCTACGAGCAGTACTTC.

This chain links TRBV27 with TRBJ2-4; TRBD1 aligns across 10 bases. The J call may not be correct, given that the DNA end is closer to TRBJ2-7. The CDR3 contains 15 residues. The germline V gene encodes CDR1 MNHEY and CDR2 SMNVEV (reference sequence). The CDR3 loop is CASSPIGQGAYEQYF. The CDR3, as DNA: TGTGCCAGCAGTCCCATCGGACAGGGGGCCTACGAGCAGTACTTC.

This chain uses TRBV12-3 or TRBV12-4 with TRBJ1-1, with D possibly matching TRBD1 (5 bases). This CDR3 is 14 amino acids long. V lost 1 base to trimming and J lost 4 bases, with 10 bases between them. CDR3 DNA sequence: TGTGCCAGCAGTTTAGGGGGGGGAAGCACTGAAGCTTTCTTT. It encodes CASSLGGGSTEAFF.

Only a few counts were recorded for this clonotype. The chain joins TRBV4-1 to TRBJ2-3; 7 nucleotides align to TRBD2. The J segment lost 1 base and the V segment lost 0 bases, leaving 7 bases of the junction unmatched. CDR1 MGHRA and CDR2 YSYEKL come from the germline V gene. This CDR3 is 17 amino acids long. CDR3 bases: TGCGCCAGCAGCCAAGATCGGACTAGATTGGGCACAGATACGCAGTATTTT. Protein: CASSQDRTRLGTDTQYF.